The T cell receptor (beta chain) under discussion was sequenced for a study of human T cells and chemical hapten exposure. This clonotype was seen at least ten times. TCRdb re-called the RACE reads with MiXCR, one entry per CDR3 protein. The repertoire includes 95,000 to 150,000 distinct CDR3 sequences, around 10% of them detected once, and over 2% sits in the top ten. This CDR3 region has 13 residues. Germline V gene sequence: CDR1 SQVTM, CDR2 ANQGSEA. V trimming: 4 bases; J trimming: 3 bases; junction bases outside the gene matches: 1. Specified time point: patch test 3, about 24 weeks after DPC sensitization. Treatment noted: therapeutic diphenylcyclopropenone sensitization with weekly scalp DPC.

The sequence was collected from a woman in her forties or fifties with alopecia areata. Some clones in this sample may be carry-over from other donors' samples. V usage is TRBV29-1 and J usage is TRBJ2-7; TRBD2 matches at 12 bases. The sample consisted of whole blood, taken in connection with sensitization to the hapten diphenylcyclopropenone (DPC). The CDR3 nucleotides are TGCAGCGTTGGGACTAGCGGGAACTACGAGCAGTACTTC. This gives the protein CSVGTSGNYEQYF.